This is a list of T cell receptor beta chains from one sample in a study of CD8+ T cells in alopecia areata. The method was immunoSEQ multiplex PCR; TCRdb's version includes in-frame clones alone and lacks a portion of them. Of tens of thousands of clones in the sample, approximately 29% are singletons; the top ten hold about 15%. The sequences come from CD8+ T cells sorted from blood, collected at week 4, from a patient treated with tofacitinib. All receptors come from a human donor with alopecia areata. The CDR3 runs from the conserved cysteine through the conserved F or W. Clone size, where shown, is once, few, many, or a class for clones that have expanded.

cdr3_aa	clone_size	v_call	j_call
CASSQNRGAGYTF	few	TRBV4-1	TRBJ1-2
CASSLGLHEQYF	-	TRBV11-2	TRBJ2-7
CASTPAPDKGEQYF	-	TRBV4-2	TRBJ2-7
CSAWSPTERNEQFF	few	TRBV29-1	TRBJ2-1
CAGLANTGELFF	-	TRBV19	TRBJ2-2
CASSLNWDDEQYF	-	TRBV6-5	TRBJ2-7
CAWSDLRGTGELFF	few	TRBV30	TRBJ2-2
CASSQENSGLAGPTDTQYF	-	TRBV5-1	TRBJ2-3
CASSWSSEGSYEQYF	few	TRBV5-1	TRBJ2-7
CASSFTRREDNEQFF	-	TRBV7-9	TRBJ2-1
CASSLAWDRTNTEAFF	few	TRBV7-8	TRBJ1-1
CSALGQGPGYGYTF	-	TRBV29-1	TRBJ1-2
CASSPGAGELFF	-	TRBV18	TRBJ2-2
CASSDRYTGELFF	-	TRBV19	TRBJ2-2
CSARGEGTIYF	-	TRBV20-1	TRBJ1-3
CSVDKRIQETQYF	-	TRBV29-1	TRBJ2-5
CASSRVSYEQYF	-	TRBV11-2	TRBJ2-7
CASSPENTGELFF	-	TRBV9	TRBJ2-2
CSVEGGQSTTQYF	-	TRBV29-1	TRBJ2-5
CSVFKRAGELFF	-	TRBV29-1	TRBJ2-2
CATNGRTYTDTQYF	-	TRBV2	TRBJ2-3
CSVASGRGNEQFF	-	TRBV29-1	TRBJ2-1
CASSPGTSGSDEQYF	few	TRBV7-2	TRBJ2-7
CASSPTATEMYEQYF	medium-sized	TRBV18	TRBJ2-7
CASSQDGGGLETQYF	few	TRBV4-1	TRBJ2-5
CSARVGYTF	-	TRBV20-1	TRBJ1-2
CSVFEETQYF	few	TRBV20-1	TRBJ2-5
CASSQPGLAGSTDTQYF	few	TRBV4-1	TRBJ2-3
CSVWGVSYLNTEAFF	-	TRBV29-1	TRBJ1-1
CSVEDIEASAYNEQFF	-	TRBV29-1	TRBJ2-1
CASSYSPGGNQPQHF	-	TRBV6-5	TRBJ1-5
CASSQAWNEQFF	many	TRBV14	TRBJ2-1
CAWSVLFHGYTF	once	TRBV30	TRBJ1-2
CASITNTGELFF	many	TRBV27	TRBJ2-2
CASSLAGSAIYGYTF	few	TRBV11-2	TRBJ1-2
CASRSGTGGPNEQFF	few	TRBV7-9	TRBJ2-1
CASSLPGLAGRDTQYF	-	TRBV7-2	TRBJ2-3